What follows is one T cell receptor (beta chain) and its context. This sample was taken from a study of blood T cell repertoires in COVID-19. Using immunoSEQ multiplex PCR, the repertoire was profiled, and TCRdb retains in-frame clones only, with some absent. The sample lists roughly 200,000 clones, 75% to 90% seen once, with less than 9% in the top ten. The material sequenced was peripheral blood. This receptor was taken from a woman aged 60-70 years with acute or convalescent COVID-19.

CDR3 sequence: CASSLKGSGELFF. CDR3 DNA: TGTGCCAGCAGTCTTAAGGGGTCCGGGGAGCTGTTTTTT. The J gene is TRBJ2-2, the V gene TRBV7-2, with a possible D match to TRBD1 (5 bases). The CDR3 has 13 residues. V dropped 6 bases and J dropped 6 bases, with 11 bases sitting between them. Germline-derived CDR1 and CDR2 are SGHTA and FQGNSA.